What follows describes a single TCR beta chain. Sample time point: newly diagnosed GD, antithyroid drugs for less than 3 months. There was RNA extracted from PBMCs, and the TCR library was made from it. The data derive from a study of regulatory T cells in long-lasting Graves disease. Both iRepertoire HTBI primers and Arm-PCR of CDR3 regions were used to build the TCR beta libraries. TCRdb reprocessed the multiplex PCR reads with MiXCR, giving one entry per CDR3 protein. The sample lists approximately 440,000 distinct CDR3 sequences, around 15% seen once, with 10% to 15% in the top ten. V was pared by 4 bases and J by 6 bases, with 14 bases of the junction left unmatched. The germline V gene encodes CDR1 DFQATT and CDR2 SNEGSKA (reference sequence). The CDR3 length is 16 residues. These same records also appear under a second study, on T cells in Graves' hyperthyroidism and ophthalmopathy.

The genes are TRBV20-1 and TRBJ2-4; 8 nucleotides align to TRBD1. The TCR sequence derives from a man aged 35 to 55 with Graves disease. Sample: peripheral blood mononuclear cells (PBMCs), taken at new diagnosis, from a patient treated with antithyroid drugs. CDR3 sequence: CSATLAGTGPLNIQYF. The CDR3 DNA reads as TGCAGTGCTACGCTTGCCGGGACAGGCCCTTTAAACATTCAGTACTTC.